This TCR beta chain is from a study of blood T cell repertoires in COVID-19. Study information: The United States, Italy and Spain supplied acute and convalescent COVID-19 samples. PBMCs, B-cell-depleted T cells, or T cells provided the cDNA or gDNA that made up the material.

In the authors' workflow: For nucleated cells, counts were estimated from reference gene primer amplification. The assay was immunoSEQ multiplex PCR, and TCRdb's table has in-frame clones only and misses some. V, J and clone size were drawn from that table, and D and trimming were deduced from the DNA. This table has about 250,000 clones, roughly 90% appearing once. The V and J ends lost 5 bases and 6 bases, in that order; junction bases with no gene match: 5. Germline CDR1 reads MNHEY; CDR2 reads SVGAGI. CDR3 length: 14 residues. The TCR sequence derives from a man aged 30-40 years with acute or convalescent COVID-19. This chain connects TRBV6-5 to TRBJ2-4; 9 positions agree with TRBD1. Sequences were obtained from peripheral blood. The CDR3 spells CASSNGQGTNIQYF. In DNA, the CDR3 is TGTGCCAGCAGTAACGGACAGGGGACAAACATTCAGTACTTC.